The subject of this entry is one T cell receptor (beta chain). Its antigen is currently unknown. Germline lookup yields CDR1 MGHRA and CDR2 YSYEKL. The J segment lost 7 bases and the V segment lost 3 bases, leaving 8 bases of the junction unmatched. The CDR3 runs 15 residues. The data are from a study of response to subunit inactivated influenza vaccine. TCRdb analysed the RT-PCR reads with MiXCR anew, one entry per CDR3 protein. The sample holds hundreds of thousands of distinct CDR3 sequences; approximately 14% are singletons and the top ten take roughly 6.4%. Study-wide results and caveats: T cells newly recruited by each seasonal influenza vaccination are few, the authors suggested.

This specimen was PBMCs from blood, taken around two weeks before vaccination. The chain links TRBV4-1 to TRBJ1-4; 7 nucleotides line up with TRBD1. This clonotype originated in a man aged 50 to 59 who received an inactivated influenza vaccine. The CDR3 here is CASSHLTGTVEKLFF. In nucleotides, the CDR3 is TGCGCCAGCAGCCACCTGACCGGGACAGTTGAAAAACTGTTTTTT.